Sequencing of this TCR beta chain was carried out in a study of T cells in Graves' hyperthyroidism and ophthalmopathy. General observations from the study: From stable hyperthyroidism, ophthalmopathy was separated by a 13 V-J model. Peripheral blood also featured most of the thyroid clonotypes expanded above 0.001.

At least ten counts were recorded for this clonotype. No antigen is known for it. RNA transcripts gave rise to amplified TCR beta CDR3 regions. The primer set for the first-round RT-PCR of the TCR CDR3 was HTBI. Each CDR3 protein gets one entry after TCRdb re-called the multiplex PCR reads with MiXCR. The sample yields 380,000 or so distinct CDR3 sequences, approximately 20% seen once. These patients, aged 18 to 65, had recently diagnosed hyperthyroidism lasting under 2 months. Germline V gene data show CDR1 as SGHRS and CDR2 as YFSETQ. Trimming shortened V by 4 bases and J by 1 base, and 8 bases separated the two germline ends. There are 13 residues in the CDR3.

The receptor's source is a woman in her late teens or twenties with Graves' hyperthyroidism. The chain recombines TRBV5-1 with TRBJ1-1; no firm D call. The material sequenced was blood. The CDR3 reads CASSAQTNTEAFF. The CDR3 nucleotides are TGCGCCAGCAGCGCTCAGACGAACACTGAAGCTTTCTTT.